The source of this T cell receptor (beta chain) is a study of cytomegalovirus exposure and HLA in healthy donors. Study-wide findings and caveats: Confirmation in vitro established that three CMV-associated chains were specific for CMV antigens.

Notes on this clone: What it recognizes is unknown.

Germline V gene sequence: CDR1 SGDLS, CDR2 YYNGEE. This CDR3 has 16 amino acids. With V trimmed by 0 bases and J by 7 bases, 9 bases remained unmatched. The PCR had 60 Vbeta and 13 Jbeta primers. Clones were read by immunoSEQ multiplex PCR, and TCRdb kept only the in-frame ones, dropping some. The sample has about 110,000 clones, more than 70% seen once. The sequenced material came from PBMCs. This clonotype was obtained from a middle-aged man in good health and CMV-seronegative. V is TRBV9 and J is TRBJ2-1, with 8 bases aligning to TRBD2. The CDR3 sequence: CASSVVRSGGMNEQFF. DNA of the CDR3: TGTGCCAGCAGCGTAGTCAGGAGCGGGGGCATGAATGAGCAGTTCTTC.